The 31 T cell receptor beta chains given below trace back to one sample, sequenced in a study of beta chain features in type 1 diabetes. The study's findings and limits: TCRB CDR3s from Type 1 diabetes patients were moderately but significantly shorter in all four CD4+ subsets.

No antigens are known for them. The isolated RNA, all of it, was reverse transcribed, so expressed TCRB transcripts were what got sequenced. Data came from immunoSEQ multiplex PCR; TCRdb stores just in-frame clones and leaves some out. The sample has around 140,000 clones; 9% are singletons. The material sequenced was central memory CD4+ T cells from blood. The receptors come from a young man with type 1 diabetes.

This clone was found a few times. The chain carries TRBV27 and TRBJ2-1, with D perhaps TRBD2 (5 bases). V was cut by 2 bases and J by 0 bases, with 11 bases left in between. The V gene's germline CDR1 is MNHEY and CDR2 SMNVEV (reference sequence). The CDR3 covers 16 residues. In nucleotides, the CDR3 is TGTGCCAGCAGTTTAGAGGGCGTCAGCTCCTACAATGAGCAGTTCTTC. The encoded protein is CASSLEGVSSYNEQFF.

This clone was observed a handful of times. The CDR3 DNA reads TGTGCCAGTAGTATCCTGACAGGGCCTGAGCAGCCCCAGCATTTT. It specifies CASSILTGPEQPQHF. The chain recombines TRBV19 with TRBJ1-5; 7 nucleotides agree with TRBD1. This CDR3 comprises 15 residues. Germline assignment: CDR1 LNHDA and CDR2 SQIVND (reference sequence). The junction had 9 bases not matched to a gene; V was cut back by 3 bases and J by 7 bases.

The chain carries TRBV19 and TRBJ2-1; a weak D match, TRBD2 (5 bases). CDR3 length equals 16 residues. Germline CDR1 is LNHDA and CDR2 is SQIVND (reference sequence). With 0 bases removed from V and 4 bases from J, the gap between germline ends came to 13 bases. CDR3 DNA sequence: TGTGCCAGTAGTATAGATAGGAGCGGAACGTACAATGAGCAGTTCTTC. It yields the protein CASSIDRSGTYNEQFF. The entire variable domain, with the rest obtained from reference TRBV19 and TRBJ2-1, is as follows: DGGITQSPKYLFRKEGQNVTLSCEQNLNHDAMYWYRQDPGQGLRLIYYSQIVNDFQKGDIAEGYSVSREKKESFPLTVTSAQKNPTAFYLCASSIDRSGTYNEQFFGPGTRLTVL.

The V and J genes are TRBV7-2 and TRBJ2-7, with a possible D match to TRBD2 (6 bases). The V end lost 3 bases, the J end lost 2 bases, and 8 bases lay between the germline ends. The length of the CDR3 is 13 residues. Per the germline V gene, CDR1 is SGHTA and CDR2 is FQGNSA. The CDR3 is CASSFGGAYEQYF. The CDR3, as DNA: TGTGCCAGCAGCTTTGGCGGGGCCTACGAGCAGTACTTC.

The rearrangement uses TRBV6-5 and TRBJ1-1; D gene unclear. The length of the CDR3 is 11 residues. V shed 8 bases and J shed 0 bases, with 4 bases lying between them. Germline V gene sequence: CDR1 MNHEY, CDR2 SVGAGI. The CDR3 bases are TGTGCCAGCCAAATGAACACTGAAGCTTTCTTT. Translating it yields CASQMNTEAFF.

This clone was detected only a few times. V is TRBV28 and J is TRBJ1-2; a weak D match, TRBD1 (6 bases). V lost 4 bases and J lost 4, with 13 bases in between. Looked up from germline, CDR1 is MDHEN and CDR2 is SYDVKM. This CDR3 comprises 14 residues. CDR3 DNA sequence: TGTGCCAGCAGTTCACCAGGGGTCCCCTATGGCTACACCTTC. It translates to CASSSPGVPYGYTF.

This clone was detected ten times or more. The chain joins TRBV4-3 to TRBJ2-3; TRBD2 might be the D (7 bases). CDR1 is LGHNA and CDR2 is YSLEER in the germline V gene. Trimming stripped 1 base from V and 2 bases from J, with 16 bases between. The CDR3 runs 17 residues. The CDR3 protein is CASSQGGRGAYTDTQYF. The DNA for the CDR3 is TGCGCCAGCAGCCAAGGAGGACGGGGGGCCTACACAGATACGCAGTATTTT.

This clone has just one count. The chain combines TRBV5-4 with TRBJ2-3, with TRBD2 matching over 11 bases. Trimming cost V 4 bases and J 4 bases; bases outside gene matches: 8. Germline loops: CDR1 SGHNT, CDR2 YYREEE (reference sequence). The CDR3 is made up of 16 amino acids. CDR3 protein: CASSSISGGAADTQYF. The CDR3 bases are TGTGCCAGCAGCAGCATTAGCGGGGGGGCGGCAGATACGCAGTATTTT.

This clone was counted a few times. CDR3 in DNA: TGTGCCAGCAGTTCTGGACAGGGAAATAACTATGGCTACACCTTC. Protein: CASSSGQGNNYGYTF. The gene calls are TRBV6-6 and TRBJ1-2, with 8 bases that match TRBD1. Germline CDR1 is MNHNY and CDR2 is SVGAGI (reference sequence). The CDR3 sequence is 15 residues long. V dropped 4 bases and J dropped 1; count of bases not matched to a gene: 5.

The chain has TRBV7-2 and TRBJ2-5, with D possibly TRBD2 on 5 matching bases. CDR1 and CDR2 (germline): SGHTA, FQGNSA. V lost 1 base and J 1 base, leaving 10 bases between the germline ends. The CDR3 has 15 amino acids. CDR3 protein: CASSLDPGFQETQYF. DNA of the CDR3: TGTGCCAGCAGCTTAGATCCGGGATTCCAAGAGACCCAGTACTTC. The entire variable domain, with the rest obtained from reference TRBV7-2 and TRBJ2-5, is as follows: GAGVSQSPSNKVTEKGKDVELRCDPISGHTALYWYRQSLGQGLEFLIYFQGNSAPDKSGLPSDRFSAERTGGSVSTLTIQRTQQEDSAVYLCASSLDPGFQETQYFGPGTRLLVL.

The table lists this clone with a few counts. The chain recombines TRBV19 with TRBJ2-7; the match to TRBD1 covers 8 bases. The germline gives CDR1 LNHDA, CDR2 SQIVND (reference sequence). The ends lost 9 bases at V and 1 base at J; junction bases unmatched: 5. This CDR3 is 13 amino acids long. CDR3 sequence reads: CASRDRTSYEQYF. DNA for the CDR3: TGTGCCAGCCGGGACAGGACATCCTACGAGCAGTACTTC.

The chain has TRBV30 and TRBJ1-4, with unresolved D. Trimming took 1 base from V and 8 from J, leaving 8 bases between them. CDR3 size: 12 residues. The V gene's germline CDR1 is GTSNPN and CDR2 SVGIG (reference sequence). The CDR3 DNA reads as TGTGCCTGGAGTGACGGTTCAGAAAAACTGTTTTTT. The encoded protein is CAWSDGSEKLFF. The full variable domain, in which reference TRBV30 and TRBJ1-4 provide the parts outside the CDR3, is SQTIHQWPATLVQPVGSPLSLECTVEGTSNPNLYWYRQAAGRGLQLLFYSVGIGQISSEVPQNLSASRPQDRQFILSSKKLLLSDSGFYLCAWSDGSEKLFFGSGTQLSVL.

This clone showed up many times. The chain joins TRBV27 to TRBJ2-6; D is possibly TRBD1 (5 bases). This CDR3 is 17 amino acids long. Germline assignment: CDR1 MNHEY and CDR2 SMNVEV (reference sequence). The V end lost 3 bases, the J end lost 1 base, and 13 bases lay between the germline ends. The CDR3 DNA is TGTGCCAGCAGTTTCAATTTTAAGGGGTCTGGGGCCAACGTCCTGACTTTC. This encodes CASSFNFKGSGANVLTF. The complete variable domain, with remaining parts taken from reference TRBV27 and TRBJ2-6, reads EAQVTQNPRYLITVTGKKLTVTCSQNMNHEYMSWYRQDPGLGLRQIYYSMNVEVTDKGDVPEGYKVSRKEKRNFPLILESPSPNQTSLYFCASSFNFKGSGANVLTFGAGSRLTVL.

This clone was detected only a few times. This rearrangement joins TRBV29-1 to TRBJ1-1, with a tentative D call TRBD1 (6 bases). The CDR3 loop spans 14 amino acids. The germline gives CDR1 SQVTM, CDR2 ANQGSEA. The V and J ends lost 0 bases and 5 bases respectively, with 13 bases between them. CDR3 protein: CSVEEGAQGTEAFF. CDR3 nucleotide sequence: TGCAGCGTTGAAGAGGGGGCGCAGGGTACTGAAGCTTTCTTT.

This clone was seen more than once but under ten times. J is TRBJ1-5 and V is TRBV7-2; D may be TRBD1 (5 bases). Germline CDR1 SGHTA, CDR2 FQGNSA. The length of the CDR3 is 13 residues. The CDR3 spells CASGVNTHQPQHF. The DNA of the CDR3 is TGTGCTTCGGGGGTGAACACGCATCAGCCCCAGCATTTT.

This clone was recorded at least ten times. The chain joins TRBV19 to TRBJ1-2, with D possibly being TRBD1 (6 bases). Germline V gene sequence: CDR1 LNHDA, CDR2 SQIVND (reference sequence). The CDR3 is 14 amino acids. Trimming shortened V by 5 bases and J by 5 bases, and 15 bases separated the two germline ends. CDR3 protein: CASSSQGRWYGYTF. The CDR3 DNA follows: TGTGCCAGTAGTTCGCAGGGGCGATGGTATGGCTACACCTTC. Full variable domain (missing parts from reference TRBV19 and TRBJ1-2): DGGITQSPKYLFRKEGQNVTLSCEQNLNHDAMYWYRQDPGQGLRLIYYSQIVNDFQKGDIAEGYSVSREKKESFPLTVTSAQKNPTAFYLCASSSQGRWYGYTFGSGTRLTVV.

Written as DNA, the CDR3 is TGTGCCAGCGGACAGCAGAGCAATCAGCCCCAGCATTTT. This gives the protein CASGQQSNQPQHF. This chain connects TRBV2 to TRBJ1-5, with D perhaps matching TRBD1 (6 bases). Germline lookup yields CDR1 SNHLY and CDR2 FYNNEI. This CDR3 region has 13 residues. V was clipped by 8 bases and J by 1 base, with 9 bases between them. The full variable domain, completed using reference TRBV2 and TRBJ1-5, is EPEVTQTPSHQVTQMGQEVILRCVPISNHLYFYWYRQILGQKVEFLVSFYNNEISEKSEIFDDQFSVERPDGSNFTLKIRSTKLEDSAMYFCASGQQSNQPQHFGDGTRLSIL.

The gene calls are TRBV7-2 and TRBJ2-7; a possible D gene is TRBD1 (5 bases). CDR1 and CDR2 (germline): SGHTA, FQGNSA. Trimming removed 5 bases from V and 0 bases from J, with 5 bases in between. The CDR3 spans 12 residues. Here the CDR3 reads CASSQGSYEQYF. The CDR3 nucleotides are TGTGCCAGCAGCCAGGGCTCCTACGAGCAGTACTTC.

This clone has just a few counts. DNA of the CDR3: TGTGCCAGCACTGTTGACAGAACGGGCACTGAAGCTTTCTTT. Translated, it gives CASTVDRTGTEAFF. The chain links TRBV2 to TRBJ1-1; possible D gene TRBD1, 5 bases. V dropped 7 bases and J dropped 4 bases, with 16 bases sitting between them. Germline V gene data show CDR1 as SNHLY and CDR2 as FYNNEI. This CDR3 is built from 14 residues.

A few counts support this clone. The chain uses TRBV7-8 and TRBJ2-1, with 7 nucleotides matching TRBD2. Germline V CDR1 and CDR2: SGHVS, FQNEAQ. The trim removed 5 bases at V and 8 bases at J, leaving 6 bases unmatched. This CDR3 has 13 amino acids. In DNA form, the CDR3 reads TGTGCCAGCAGCCGAACTCTAGCGGATGAGCAGTTCTTC. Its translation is CASSRTLADEQFF.

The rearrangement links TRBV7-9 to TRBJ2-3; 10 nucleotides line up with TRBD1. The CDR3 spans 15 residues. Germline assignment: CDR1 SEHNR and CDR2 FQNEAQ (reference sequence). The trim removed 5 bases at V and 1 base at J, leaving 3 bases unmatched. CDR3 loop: CASSGGTGGTDTQYF. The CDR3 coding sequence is TGTGCCAGCAGCGGGGGGACAGGGGGCACAGATACGCAGTATTTT.

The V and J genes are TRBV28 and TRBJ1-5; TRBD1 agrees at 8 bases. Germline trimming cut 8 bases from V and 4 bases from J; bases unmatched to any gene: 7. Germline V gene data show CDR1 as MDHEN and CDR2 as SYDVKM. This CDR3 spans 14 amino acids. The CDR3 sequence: CASSDRVGNQPQHF. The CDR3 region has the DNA TGTGCCAGCTCGGACAGGGTGGGAAATCAGCCCCAGCATTTT.

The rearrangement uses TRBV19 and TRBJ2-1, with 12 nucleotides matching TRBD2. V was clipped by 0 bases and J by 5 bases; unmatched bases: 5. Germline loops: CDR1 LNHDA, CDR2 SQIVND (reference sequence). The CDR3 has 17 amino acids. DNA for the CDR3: TGTGCCAGTAGTATAGATCACGGACTAGCGGGGAACAATGAGCAGTTCTTC. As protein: CASSIDHGLAGNNEQFF.

The CDR3 sequence: CASSYLSGGAGGEQFF. DNA of the CDR3: TGTGCCAGCAGTTACCTTAGCGGGGGGGCCGGGGGTGAGCAGTTCTTC. This chain uses TRBV6-6 with TRBJ2-1, with TRBD2 matching 11 bases. Germline trimming cut 2 bases from V and 9 bases from J; bases unmatched to any gene: 9. CDR3 size: 16 residues. In germline, CDR1 is MNHNY, CDR2 SVGAGI (reference sequence).

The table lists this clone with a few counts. The CDR3 nucleotides are TGTGCCAGCAGTTACTCGGGGGCCCGCAATCAGCCCCAGCATTTT. It encodes CASSYSGARNQPQHF. The chain links TRBV6-5 to TRBJ1-5; perhaps TRBD1 as D (6 bases). The V end was cut by 0 bases, the J end by 2 bases, with 8 bases between. The V gene's germline CDR1 is MNHEY and CDR2 SVGAGI. The length of the CDR3 is 15 residues.

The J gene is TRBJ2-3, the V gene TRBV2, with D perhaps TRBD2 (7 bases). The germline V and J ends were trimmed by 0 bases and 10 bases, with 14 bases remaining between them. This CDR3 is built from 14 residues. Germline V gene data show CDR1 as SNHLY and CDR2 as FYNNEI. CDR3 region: CASSEARGGMAQYF. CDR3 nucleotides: TGTGCCAGCAGTGAAGCAAGGGGGGGGATGGCGCAGTATTTT. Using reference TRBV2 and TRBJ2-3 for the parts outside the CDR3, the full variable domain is EPEVTQTPSHQVTQMGQEVILRCVPISNHLYFYWYRQILGQKVEFLVSFYNNEISEKSEIFDDQFSVERPDGSNFTLKIRSTKLEDSAMYFCASSEARGGMAQYFGPGTRLTVL.

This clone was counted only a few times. CDR3 sequence: CASSEARWAGGPQETQYF. The CDR3 bases are TGTGCCAGCAGTGAAGCGCGGTGGGCAGGGGGTCCCCAAGAGACCCAGTACTTC. The chain recombines TRBV6-1 with TRBJ2-5; 7 bases agree with TRBD1. Trimming cost V 0 bases and J 1 base; bases outside gene matches: 11. Germline assignment: CDR1 MNHNS and CDR2 SASEGT. The CDR3 length is 18 residues.

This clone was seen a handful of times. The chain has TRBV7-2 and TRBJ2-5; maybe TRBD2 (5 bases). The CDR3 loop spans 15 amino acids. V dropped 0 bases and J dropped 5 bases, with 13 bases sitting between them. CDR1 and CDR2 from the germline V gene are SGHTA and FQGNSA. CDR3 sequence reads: CASSLAGGSAETQYF. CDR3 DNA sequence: TGTGCCAGCAGCTTAGCAGGCGGTAGCGCGGAGACCCAGTACTTC.

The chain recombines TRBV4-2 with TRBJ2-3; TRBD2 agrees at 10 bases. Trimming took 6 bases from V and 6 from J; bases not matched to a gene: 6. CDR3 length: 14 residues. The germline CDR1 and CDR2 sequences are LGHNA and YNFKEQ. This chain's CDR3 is CASSLTSGDDTQYF. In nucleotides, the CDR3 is TGTGCCAGCAGTCTCACTAGCGGGGATGATACGCAGTATTTT.

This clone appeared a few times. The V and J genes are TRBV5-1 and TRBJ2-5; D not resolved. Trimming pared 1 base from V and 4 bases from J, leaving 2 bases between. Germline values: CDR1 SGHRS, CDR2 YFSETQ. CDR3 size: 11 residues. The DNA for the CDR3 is TGCGCCAGCAGCTTGCGAGAGACCCAGTACTTC. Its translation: CASSLRETQYF. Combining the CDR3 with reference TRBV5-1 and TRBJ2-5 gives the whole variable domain KAGVTQTPRYLIKTRGQQVTLSCSPISGHRSVSWYQQTPGQGLQFLFEYFSETQRNKGNFPGRFSGRQFSNSRSEMNVSTLELGDSALYLCASSLRETQYFGPGTRLLVL.

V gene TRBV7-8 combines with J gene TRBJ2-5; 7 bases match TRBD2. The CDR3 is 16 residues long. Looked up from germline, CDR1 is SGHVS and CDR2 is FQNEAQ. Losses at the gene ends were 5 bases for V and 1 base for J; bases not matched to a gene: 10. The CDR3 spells CASSPLGAGPQETQYF. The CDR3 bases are TGTGCCAGCAGCCCTTTGGGAGCGGGGCCCCAAGAGACCCAGTACTTC.